This passage covers 28 T cell receptor beta chains from one sample sequenced in a study of shared clonotypes between healthy human individuals. Method: immunoSEQ multiplex PCR; TCRdb's copy keeps in-frame clones and lacks some. The sample lists some 2,100,000 clones, approximately 94% occurring once. Sequenced material: naive CD4+ T cells sorted from blood. The subset here: CD45RA+ positively selected. The receptors shown here come from a man younger than 35 in good health.

V usage is TRBV5-1 and J usage is TRBJ2-2; TRBD2 agrees at 7 bases. J lost 2 bases, V lost 4 bases, and 17 bases had no gene match. The germline CDR1 and CDR2 sequences are SGHRS and YFSETQ. This CDR3 has 19 amino acids. The CDR3 here is CASSLHSTSGVFNTGELFF. DNA for the CDR3: TGCGCCAGCAGCCTGCATTCTACCAGCGGGGTCTTTAACACCGGGGAGCTGTTTTTT.

The rearrangement joins TRBV2 to TRBJ2-7, with TRBD1 as a possible D gene (6 bases). V shed 3 bases and J shed 6 bases, with 15 bases lying between them. Looked up from germline, CDR1 is SNHLY and CDR2 is FYNNEI. This CDR3 has 14 amino acids. In nucleotides, the CDR3 is TGTGCCAGCAGTGAGCTGGGGGCGCCTGGCGAGCAGTACTTC. Amino acid sequence: CASSELGAPGEQYF.

This clone turned up a few times. Different DNA sequences within this sample yield the same CDR3. This chain connects TRBV6-5 to TRBJ1-4, with D maybe TRBD1 (6 bases). V was cut by 5 bases and J by 0 bases, with 7 bases left in between. CDR1 and CDR2 (germline): MNHEY, SVGAGI. The CDR3 length is 14 residues. The CDR3 nucleotides read TGTGCCAGCAGTCGGACAGCAACTAATGAAAAACTGTTTTTT. Protein: CASSRTATNEKLFF.

This chain joins TRBV18 and TRBJ1-2; TRBD1 matches 9 bases. Trimming took 2 bases from V and 6 from J; bases not matched to a gene: 7. Germline V lookup: CDR1 KGHSH, CDR2 LQKENI. The CDR3 spans 15 residues. The CDR3 coding sequence is TGTGCCAGCTCACCAAATACAGGGGGCGGTGATGGCTACACCTTC. Its protein is CASSPNTGGGDGYTF. The full variable domain, with the rest looked up from reference TRBV18 and TRBJ1-2, is NAGVMQNPRHLVRRRGQEARLRCSPMKGHSHVYWYRQLPEEGLKFMVYLQKENIIDESGMPKERFSAEFPKEGPSILRIQQVVRGDSAAYFCASSPNTGGGDGYTFGSGTRLTVV.

J is TRBJ2-7 and V is TRBV30, with D tentatively TRBD1 (6 bases). Looked up from germline, CDR1 is GTSNPN and CDR2 is SVGIG (reference sequence). The CDR3 has 12 residues. Between the trimmed V and J ends, which lost 2 bases and 8 bases, there was a span of 13 bases. The CDR3 DNA follows: TGTGCCTGGAGTACATCAGGGGTTCAGCAGTACTTC. It translates to CAWSTSGVQQYF. Full variable domain (outside the CDR3, taken from reference TRBV30 and TRBJ2-7): SQTIHQWPATLVQPVGSPLSLECTVEGTSNPNLYWYRQAAGRGLQLLFYSVGIGQISSEVPQNLSASRPQDRQFILSSKKLLLSDSGFYLCAWSTSGVQQYFGPGTRLTVT.

Note on this clone: Other DNA sequences from this sample encode an identical CDR3 as well. The genes are TRBV6-5 and TRBJ2-7; perhaps TRBD2 as D (5 bases). The germline gives CDR1 MNHEY, CDR2 SVGAGI. Trimming shortened V by 5 bases and J by 2 bases, and 13 bases separated the two germline ends. The CDR3 totals 14 residues. CDR3 DNA sequence: TGTGCCAGCAGTCCCGGAGGCGGGCCCTACGAGCAGTACTTC. Translating gives CASSPGGGPYEQYF.

In regard to this clone: Other DNA variants within this sample encode the same CDR3. The chain carries TRBV2 and TRBJ1-5; no definite D call. The germline V and J ends were trimmed by 2 bases and 4 bases, with 6 bases remaining between them. This CDR3 has 13 residues. CDR1 is SNHLY, CDR2 FYNNEI, per germline. CDR3 DNA sequence: TGTGCCAGCAGTGAACAGGAGAATCAGCCCCAGCATTTT. Translation gives CASSEQENQPQHF.

V is TRBV4-3 and J is TRBJ1-2, with TRBD1 as a possible D gene (6 bases). The V gene's germline CDR1 is LGHNA and CDR2 YSLEER. V shed 1 base and J shed 8 bases, with 20 bases lying between them. The CDR3 has 16 residues. In nucleotides, the CDR3 is TGCGCCAGCAGCCAAGGTGTACTTTCGGGGGCTGGAGGCTACACCTTC. It translates to CASSQGVLSGAGGYTF.

The count of this clone is one. The chain recombines TRBV6-6 with TRBJ1-6, with D maybe TRBD1 (6 bases). With 5 bases removed from V and 6 bases from J, the gap between germline ends came to 11 bases. The CDR3 loop spans 14 amino acids. CDR1 is MNHNY, CDR2 SVGAGI, per germline (reference sequence). CDR3 sequence reads: CASSDRFANSPLHF. CDR3 coding DNA: TGTGCCAGCAGTGACAGGTTTGCTAATTCACCCCTCCACTTT.

The chain has TRBV6-1 and TRBJ1-1; 7 bases map to TRBD1. Germline CDR1 and CDR2: MNHNS and SASEGT. CDR3 length equals 15 residues. V lost 4 bases, J lost 3 bases, and 8 bases stayed unmatched. The CDR3 nucleotides are TGTGCCAGCAGTGGAGAAGGGGGCTGGTACACTGAAGCTTTCTTT. Protein sequence: CASSGEGGWYTEAFF.

This clone appeared a single time. The genes are TRBV2 and TRBJ2-7; perhaps TRBD2 as D (5 bases). The V and J ends lost 4 bases and 6 bases respectively, with 7 bases between them. The germline CDR1 and CDR2 sequences are SNHLY and FYNNEI. CDR3 length equals 11 residues. CDR3 nucleotides: TGTGCCAGCAGTGGAGGGTTCGAGCAGTACTTC. Amino acid sequence: CASSGGFEQYF.

This chain joins TRBV11-2 and TRBJ2-4, with D uncertain. The length of the CDR3 is 16 residues. Germline V gene sequence: CDR1 SGHAT, CDR2 FQNNGV. The V gene lost 3 bases and the J gene lost 1 base, with 13 bases spanning the gap. The CDR3 loop reads CASSFILVAAKNIQYF. The DNA for the CDR3 is TGTGCCAGCAGCTTTATCCTCGTGGCCGCCAAAAACATTCAGTACTTC.

The V gene is TRBV28, the J gene TRBJ2-1; maybe TRBD2 (5 bases). The CDR3 is made up of 16 amino acids. From germline, CDR1 is MDHEN and CDR2 SYDVKM. The V and J ends lost 3 bases and 0 bases respectively, with 12 bases between them. The CDR3 is CASSFLVGSSYNEQFF. The CDR3 coding sequence is TGTGCCAGCAGTTTTTTGGTGGGGAGCTCCTACAATGAGCAGTTCTTC.

To note about this clone: Other DNA sequences within the sample encode an identical CDR3. The chain has TRBV25-1 and TRBJ1-2; 8 nucleotides agree with TRBD1. This CDR3 comprises 13 residues. The germline gives CDR1 MGHDK, CDR2 SYGVNS. The junction had 8 bases not matched to a gene; V was cut back by 6 bases and J by 8 bases. The CDR3 here is CASSAGTGGGYTF. The CDR3 bases are TGTGCCAGCAGCGCTGGGACAGGTGGGGGCTACACCTTC.

In the case of this clone: The identical CDR3 is also encoded by other nucleotide sequences in the sample. The gene calls are TRBV5-1 and TRBJ1-5; 7 bases line up with TRBD1. V trimming: 4 bases; J trimming: 4 bases; junction bases outside the gene matches: 2. CDR3 length: 13 amino acids. Per germline, CDR1 SGHRS and CDR2 YFSETQ. Written as DNA, the CDR3 is TGCGCCAGCAGCCCGGGACAGAATCAGCCCCAGCATTTT. This codes for CASSPGQNQPQHF.

The chain combines TRBV5-4 with TRBJ1-2, with 7 positions matching TRBD1. CDR3 length: 18 residues. V dropped 1 base and J dropped 5; count of bases not matched to a gene: 17. Per the germline V gene, CDR1 is SGHNT and CDR2 is YYREEE (reference sequence). In nucleotides, the CDR3 is TGTGCCAGCAGCTTGTCGGCAGGGGGATCTTCTGGCCTTTATGGCTACACCTTC. Encoded protein: CASSLSAGGSSGLYGYTF.

The rearrangement uses TRBV4-3 and TRBJ2-4; 9 nucleotides agree with TRBD2. There are 19 residues in the CDR3. Looked up from germline, CDR1 is LGHNA and CDR2 is YSLEER. Trimming at V came to 0 bases and at J to 0 bases, leaving 9 bases not matched to a gene. CDR3 bases: TGCGCCAGCAGCCAAGATAGCGGGAGTTCAGATACAGCCAAAAACATTCAGTACTTC. As protein: CASSQDSGSSDTAKNIQYF.

This rearrangement joins TRBV18 to TRBJ2-4; 7 bases line up with TRBD2. V dropped 1 base and J dropped 2; count of bases not matched to a gene: 11. From germline, CDR1 is KGHSH and CDR2 LQKENI. There are 18 residues in the CDR3. CDR3 nucleotides: TGTGCCAGCTCACCACTGCCTAGCGGATCTCTTACCAAAAACATTCAGTACTTC. This gives the protein CASSPLPSGSLTKNIQYF.

V and J are TRBV5-1 and TRBJ2-7, with D perhaps TRBD1 (6 bases). Germline CDR1 is SGHRS and CDR2 is YFSETQ. CDR3 length: 13 residues. V was cut by 3 bases and J by 6 bases, with 13 bases left in between. CDR3 sequence: CASSWGLASEQYF. The CDR3 nucleotides are TGCGCCAGCAGCTGGGGGCTAGCCTCCGAGCAGTACTTC.

The rearrangement uses TRBV14 and TRBJ2-7; TRBD1 is a possible D gene (5 bases). The germline CDR1 and CDR2 sequences are SGHDN and FVKESK. The V gene lost 1 base and the J gene lost 6 bases, with 19 bases spanning the gap. The CDR3 spans 16 residues. CDR3 nucleotides: TGTGCCAGCAGCCAAGCCCCAGGGTTACCCCAGTGCGAGCAGTACTTC. This codes for CASSQAPGLPQCEQYF.

This chain uses TRBV7-2 with TRBJ2-3, with TRBD2 matching 7 bases. Looked up from germline, CDR1 is SGHTA and CDR2 is FQGNSA. This CDR3 spans 16 amino acids. Trimming removed 5 bases from V and 1 base from J; junction bases left unmatched: 9. The CDR3 here is CASSLKVGGGTDTQYF. DNA for the CDR3: TGTGCCAGCAGCCTAAAGGTGGGAGGGGGCACAGATACGCAGTATTTT. Filled out from reference TRBV7-2 and TRBJ2-3, the complete variable domain reads GAGVSQSPSNKVTEKGKDVELRCDPISGHTALYWYRQSLGQGLEFLIYFQGNSAPDKSGLPSDRFSAERTGGSVSTLTIQRTQQEDSAVYLCASSLKVGGGTDTQYFGPGTRLTVL.

The V gene is TRBV6-6, the J gene TRBJ1-5, with D uncertain. V was shortened by 6 bases and J by 7 bases, with 10 bases between the two germline ends. The CDR3 totals 12 residues. Germline-derived CDR1 and CDR2 are MNHNY and SVGAGI (reference sequence). The CDR3 sequence: CASSSGWQPQHF. CDR3 DNA sequence: TGTGCCAGCAGCAGTGGTTGGCAGCCCCAGCATTTT.

J is TRBJ2-3 and V is TRBV30, with 12 bases matching TRBD2. With V trimmed by 0 bases and J by 6 bases, 4 bases remained unmatched. This CDR3 has 15 amino acids. The germline CDR1 and CDR2 sequences are GTSNPN and SVGIG (reference sequence). The CDR3 DNA reads as TGTGCCTGGAGTGTACTAGCGGGAGGAAGTGATACGCAGTATTTT. Protein product: CAWSVLAGGSDTQYF.

The genes are TRBV7-3 and TRBJ1-2; 9 nucleotides agree with TRBD1. CDR1 and CDR2 from the germline V gene are SGHTA and FQGTGA. J was trimmed by 8 bases and V by 5 bases; bases with no gene match: 15. The CDR3 consists of 16 residues. The CDR3 DNA follows: TGTGCCAGCAGCCTGGCGGGTGGACAGGGGTTGGAGGGCTACACCTTC. As protein: CASSLAGGQGLEGYTF.

The rearrangement joins TRBV10-2 to TRBJ2-5; 15 nucleotides align to TRBD2. The length of the CDR3 is 15 residues. Per germline, CDR1 WSHSY and CDR2 SAAADI. The V segment lost 5 bases and the J segment 5 bases; nucleotides outside the gene matches: 3. The CDR3 spells CASSPGTSGRETQYF. The CDR3 DNA is TGCGCCAGCAGTCCCGGGACTAGCGGGAGGGAGACCCAGTACTTC.

This clone is a singleton in its sample. The rearrangement links TRBV29-1 to TRBJ2-4; TRBD1 matches at 8 bases. CDR3 size: 14 residues. CDR1 is SQVTM and CDR2 is ANQGSEA in the germline V gene. Unmatched junction bases numbered 6, after V lost 0 bases and J lost 8 bases. The CDR3, as DNA: TGCAGCGTTGAAGAGCAGGGGGCGCCGGACATTCAGTACTTC. As protein: CSVEEQGAPDIQYF.

Note on this clone: In the same sample, other DNA sequences code for this CDR3. The gene calls are TRBV6-1 and TRBJ1-3, with D maybe TRBD1 (6 bases). Germline V gene lookup returns CDR1 MNHNS and CDR2 SASEGT. Trimming left V 8 bases short and J 1 base short, with 9 bases between. This CDR3 contains 13 residues. CDR3: CASRQASGNTIYF. CDR3 DNA: TGTGCCAGCCGACAGGCGTCTGGAAACACCATATATTTT.

The gene calls are TRBV7-9 and TRBJ2-7; 8 bases map to TRBD1. Looked up from germline, CDR1 is SEHNR and CDR2 is FQNEAQ (reference sequence). This CDR3 is built from 14 residues. Losses at the gene ends were 5 bases for V and 2 bases for J; bases not matched to a gene: 5. CDR3 region: CASSPSGGAYEQYF. CDR3 nucleotide sequence: TGTGCCAGCAGCCCTTCAGGGGGCGCCTACGAGCAGTACTTC.